This TCR beta chain came from a study of blood T cell repertoires in COVID-19. For the study at large: Samples of COVID-19 (acute and convalescent) were obtained from the United States, Italy and Spain. PBMCs, B-cell-depleted T cells, or T cells were the source of the cDNA or gDNA that made up the material.

The assay was immunoSEQ multiplex PCR, and TCRdb's table has in-frame clones only and misses some. The sample consists of about 170,000 clones, more than 75% of them appearing once. Germline CDR1 MNHNY, CDR2 SVGAGI (reference sequence). The CDR3 is made up of 16 amino acids. The J segment lost 4 bases and the V segment lost 7 bases, leaving 9 bases of the junction unmatched. This clone was seen once. Sequenced: peripheral blood. The V call is TRBV6-6, the J call TRBJ2-7, with 14 bases fitting TRBD2. This receptor was obtained from a man between 18 and 35 years old with COVID-19, enrolled during active disease. The CDR3 is CASKNRGLAGAYEQYF. The CDR3, as DNA: TGTGCCAGCAAGAACAGGGGACTAGCGGGAGCATACGAGCAGTACTTC.